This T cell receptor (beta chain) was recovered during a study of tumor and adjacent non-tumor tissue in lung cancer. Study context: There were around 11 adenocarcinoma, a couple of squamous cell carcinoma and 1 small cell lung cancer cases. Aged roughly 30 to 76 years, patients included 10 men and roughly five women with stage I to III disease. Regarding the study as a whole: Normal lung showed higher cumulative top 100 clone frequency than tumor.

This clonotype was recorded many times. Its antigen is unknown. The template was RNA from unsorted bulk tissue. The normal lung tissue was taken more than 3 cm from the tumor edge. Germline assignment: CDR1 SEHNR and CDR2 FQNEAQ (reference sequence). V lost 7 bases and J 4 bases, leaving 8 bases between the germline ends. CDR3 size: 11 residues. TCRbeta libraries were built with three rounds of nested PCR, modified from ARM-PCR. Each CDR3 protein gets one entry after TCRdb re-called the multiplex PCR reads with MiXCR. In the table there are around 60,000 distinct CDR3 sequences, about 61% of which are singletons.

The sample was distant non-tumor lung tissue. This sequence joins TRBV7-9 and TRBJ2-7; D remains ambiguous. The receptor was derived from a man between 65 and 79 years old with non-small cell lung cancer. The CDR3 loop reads CASMAGYEQYF. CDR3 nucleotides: TGTGCCAGCATGGCTGGGTACGAGCAGTACTTC.